Sequencing of this T cell receptor beta chain was carried out in a study of neoadjuvant nivolumab and ipilimumab in lung cancer (dated by TCRdb to the early 2020s). In the study overall: Nivolumab was administered intravenously at 3 mg/kg on days 1, 15 and 29, and in the combination arm ipilimumab 1 mg/kg was added on day 1 only. Of the approximately 43 patients with operable NSCLC treated in the trial, approximately 23 were randomized to nivolumab monotherapy and 21 to nivolumab plus ipilimumab. Matched pretherapy and resected tumor pairs were analyzed for seven patients, of whom four received nivolumab and three received nivolumab plus ipilimumab. The major pathologic response (MPR) rate in the intention-to-treat population in each study arm was designated as the primary trial endpoint. The study compared TCR repertoires in pretherapy (baseline) peripheral blood with TCR repertoires in tumors resected at surgery following neoadjuvant immune checkpoint blockade.

Read against the paper, the sample's time point label means: at surgical resection after neoadjuvant nivolumab +/- ipilimumab. Samples came from the phase 2 randomized NEOSTAR trial, which tested neoadjuvant nivolumab or nivolumab plus ipilimumab followed by surgery in operable NSCLC. As concerns this clone: Its antigen is unknown. No quality values exist for individual bases; no much larger clone is one base distant.

The library was obtained by the immunoSEQ multiplex PCR assay. Per the original workflow: Repertoires were summarized by richness and clonality, and significantly expanded and contracted clones were identified between pre- and post-therapy samples. TCRdb's version of the immuneACCESS table is confined to in-frame rearrangements and falls short of the full clone set. An unresolved V gene accounts for under half of the shortfall where checked; the remainder is of unknown origin. V, J and clone size derive from that table, while D and trimming were established from the DNA sequence. Across this sample there are 26,000 or so clones, with 75% to 85% seen only once. Together, the top ten hold about 5.2% of the sample. Study-wide conclusions, independent of this receptor: No significant correlation was found between TCR clonality and pathologic tumor regression, and only one major-pathologic-response sample was available for the clonality analysis. Pretherapy blood TCR richness correlated positively with richness in tumors resected after neoadjuvant therapy (Spearman R of about 0.82). Resected tumors had greater TCR richness and clonality than tumor-adjacent uninvolved lung, and increases were observed in more dual-therapy-treated tumors. From pretherapy to surgery, increases in tumor T-cell richness and clonality were observed in three of three dual-therapy tumors but in only two of four nivolumab-treated tumors. A small number of samples was subjected to TCR sequencing.

V ends up 0 bases short and J 5 bases short, with an unmatched junction base count of 8. The CDR3 goes from the cysteine to the phenylalanine over 17 residues. Here the CDR3 DNA is all that survives: 51 bases in frame from base 1. The germline V gene sets CDR1 to ENHRY and CDR2 to SYGVKD. The specimen comprised tumor tissue, sampled after neoadjuvant nivolumab, alone or with ipilimumab, at or shortly before surgery. The sequence is built from TRBV10-3 and TRBJ2-2; the junction holds 8 bases that match TRBD2. The TCR comes from an adult with non-small cell lung cancer. The CDR3 loop reads CAISESTSGRRTGELFF. The nucleotide sequence is given as TGTGCCATCAGTGAGTCGACAAGCGGGAGACGGACCGGGGAGCTGTTTTTT.